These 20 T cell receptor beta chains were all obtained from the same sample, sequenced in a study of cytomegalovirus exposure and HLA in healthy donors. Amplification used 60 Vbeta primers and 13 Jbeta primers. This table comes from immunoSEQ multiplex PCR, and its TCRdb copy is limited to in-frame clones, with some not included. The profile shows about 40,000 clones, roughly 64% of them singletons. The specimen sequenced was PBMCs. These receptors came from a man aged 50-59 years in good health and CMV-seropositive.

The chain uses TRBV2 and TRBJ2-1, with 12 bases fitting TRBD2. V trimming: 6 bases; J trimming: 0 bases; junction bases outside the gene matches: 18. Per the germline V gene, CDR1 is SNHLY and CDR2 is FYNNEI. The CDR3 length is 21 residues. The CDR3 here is CASRLTAQTSGGHTSYNEQFF. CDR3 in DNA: TGTGCCAGCAGACTCACGGCCCAGACTAGCGGGGGCCACACCTCCTACAATGAGCAGTTCTTC.

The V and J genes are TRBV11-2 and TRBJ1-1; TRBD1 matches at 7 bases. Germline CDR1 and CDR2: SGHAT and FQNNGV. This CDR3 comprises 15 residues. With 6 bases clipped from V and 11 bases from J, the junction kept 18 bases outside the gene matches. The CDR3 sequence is CASRRSPPGGLQAFF. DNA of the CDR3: TGTGCCAGCAGGCGCTCCCCCCCAGGGGGGTTACAGGCTTTCTTT.

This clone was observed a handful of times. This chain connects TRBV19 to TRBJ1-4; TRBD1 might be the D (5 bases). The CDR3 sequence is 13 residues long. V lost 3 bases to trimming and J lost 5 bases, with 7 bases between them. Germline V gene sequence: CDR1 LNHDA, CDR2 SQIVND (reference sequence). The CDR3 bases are TGTGCCAGTAGTATTAGGGGAAATGAAAAACTGTTTTTT. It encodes CASSIRGNEKLFF.

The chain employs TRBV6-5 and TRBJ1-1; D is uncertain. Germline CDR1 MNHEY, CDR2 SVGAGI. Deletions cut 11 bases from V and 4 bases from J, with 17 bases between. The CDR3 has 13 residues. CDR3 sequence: CAARRRVATEAFF. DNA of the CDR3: TGTGCCGCACGCAGGCGGGTGGCCACTGAAGCTTTCTTT.

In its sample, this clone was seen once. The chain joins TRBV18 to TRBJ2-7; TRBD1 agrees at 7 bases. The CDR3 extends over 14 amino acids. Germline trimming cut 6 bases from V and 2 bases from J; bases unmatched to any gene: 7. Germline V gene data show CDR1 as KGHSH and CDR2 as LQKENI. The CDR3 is CASSPRDSAYEQYF. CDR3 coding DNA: TGTGCCAGCTCCCCTCGGGACAGTGCCTACGAGCAGTACTTC.

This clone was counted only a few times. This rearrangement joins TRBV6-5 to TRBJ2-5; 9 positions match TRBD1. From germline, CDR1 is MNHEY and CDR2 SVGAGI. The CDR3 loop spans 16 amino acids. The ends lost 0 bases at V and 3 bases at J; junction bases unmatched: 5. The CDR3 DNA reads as TGTGCCAGCAGTTACTCTTGGACAGGGGCGAAAGAGACCCAGTACTTC. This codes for CASSYSWTGAKETQYF.

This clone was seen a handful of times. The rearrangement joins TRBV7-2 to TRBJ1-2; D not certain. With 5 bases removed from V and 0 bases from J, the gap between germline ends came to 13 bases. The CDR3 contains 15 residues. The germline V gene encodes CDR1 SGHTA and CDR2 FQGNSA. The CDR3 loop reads CASSPGLSSNYGYTF. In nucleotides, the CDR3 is TGTGCCAGCAGCCCCGGTTTGTCTTCTAACTATGGCTACACCTTC.

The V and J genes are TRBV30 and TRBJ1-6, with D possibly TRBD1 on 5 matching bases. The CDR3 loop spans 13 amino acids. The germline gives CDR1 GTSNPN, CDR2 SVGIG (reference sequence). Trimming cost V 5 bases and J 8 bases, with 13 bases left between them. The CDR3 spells CAWGEGQYSPLHF. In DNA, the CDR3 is TGTGCCTGGGGGGAGGGGCAGTATTCACCCCTCCACTTT.

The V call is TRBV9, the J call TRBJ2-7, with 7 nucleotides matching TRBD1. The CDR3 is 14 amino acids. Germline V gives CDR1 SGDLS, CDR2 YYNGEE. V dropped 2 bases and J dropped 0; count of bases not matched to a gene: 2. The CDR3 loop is CASSVGQTSYEQYF. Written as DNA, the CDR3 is TGTGCCAGCAGCGTGGGACAGACCTCCTACGAGCAGTACTTC.

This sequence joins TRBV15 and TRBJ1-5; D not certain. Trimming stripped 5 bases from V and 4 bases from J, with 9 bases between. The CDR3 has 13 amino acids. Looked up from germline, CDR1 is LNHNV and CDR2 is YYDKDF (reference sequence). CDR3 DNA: TGTGCCACCAGCCCACCGGGGAATCAGCCCCAGCATTTT. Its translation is CATSPPGNQPQHF. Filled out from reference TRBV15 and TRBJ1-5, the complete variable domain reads DAMVIQNPRYQVTQFGKPVTLSCSQTLNHNVMYWYQQKSSQAPKLLFHYYDKDFNNEADTPDNFQSRRPNTSFCFLDIRSPGLGDTAMYLCATSPPGNQPQHFGDGTRLSIL.

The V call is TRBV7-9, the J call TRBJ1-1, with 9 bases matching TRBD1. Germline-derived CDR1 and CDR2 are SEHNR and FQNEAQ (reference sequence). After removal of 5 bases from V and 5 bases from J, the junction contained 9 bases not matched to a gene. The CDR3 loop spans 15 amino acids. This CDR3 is CASSALQGARTEAFF. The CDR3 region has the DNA TGTGCCAGCAGCGCCTTACAGGGGGCGAGAACTGAAGCTTTCTTT.

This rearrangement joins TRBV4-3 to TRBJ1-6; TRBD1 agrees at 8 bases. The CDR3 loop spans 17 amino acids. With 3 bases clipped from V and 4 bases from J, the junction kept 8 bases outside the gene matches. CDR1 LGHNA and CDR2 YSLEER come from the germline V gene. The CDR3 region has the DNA TGCGCCAGCAGCCAGATCCAGGGGGCCCAGTATAATTCACCCCTCCACTTT. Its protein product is CASSQIQGAQYNSPLHF.

The CDR3 DNA follows: TGTGCCAGCAGCGCCTTCGGGAGGAATGAAAAACTGTTTTTT. It yields the protein CASSAFGRNEKLFF. The gene calls are TRBV7-2 and TRBJ1-4; D gene uncertain. Trimming removed 5 bases at V and 5 bases at J, with 12 bases between. Per germline, CDR1 SGHTA and CDR2 FQGNSA. The CDR3 sequence is 14 residues long.

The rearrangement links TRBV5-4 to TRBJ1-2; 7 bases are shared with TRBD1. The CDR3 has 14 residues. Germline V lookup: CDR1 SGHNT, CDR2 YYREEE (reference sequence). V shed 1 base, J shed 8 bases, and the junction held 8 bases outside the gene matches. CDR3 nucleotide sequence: TGTGCCAGCAGCTTGTTCGACAGGGTGAGAGGCTACACCTTC. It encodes CASSLFDRVRGYTF.

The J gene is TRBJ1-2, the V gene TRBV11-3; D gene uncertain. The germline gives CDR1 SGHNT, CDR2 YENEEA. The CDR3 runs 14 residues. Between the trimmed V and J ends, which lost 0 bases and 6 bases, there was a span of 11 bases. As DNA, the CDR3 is TGTGCCAGCAGCTTAGACGGGAACGCGGATGGCTACACCTTC. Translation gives CASSLDGNADGYTF.

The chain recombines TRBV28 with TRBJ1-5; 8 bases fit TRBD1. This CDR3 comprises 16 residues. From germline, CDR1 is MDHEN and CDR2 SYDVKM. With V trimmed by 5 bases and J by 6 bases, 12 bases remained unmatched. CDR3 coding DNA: TGTGCCAGCAGTCCCCCCCACAGGGGGGGACGTCAGCCCCAGCATTTT. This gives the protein CASSPPHRGGRQPQHF.

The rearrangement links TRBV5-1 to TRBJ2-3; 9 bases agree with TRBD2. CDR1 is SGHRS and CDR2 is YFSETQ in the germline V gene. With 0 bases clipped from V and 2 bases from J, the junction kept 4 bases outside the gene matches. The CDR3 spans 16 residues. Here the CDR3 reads CASSLALAGLTDTQYF. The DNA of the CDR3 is TGCGCCAGCAGCTTGGCCCTAGCGGGGCTCACAGATACGCAGTATTTT.

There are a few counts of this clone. CDR3 DNA: TGTGCCATCAGACCGGACAGGGTATCGCCCCAGCATTTT. This codes for CAIRPDRVSPQHF. The chain is built from TRBV10-3 and TRBJ1-5, with 8 bases lining up with TRBD1. V was pared by 6 bases and J by 9 bases, with 7 bases of the junction left unmatched. Germline V gene lookup returns CDR1 ENHRY and CDR2 SYGVKD. The CDR3 contains 13 residues.

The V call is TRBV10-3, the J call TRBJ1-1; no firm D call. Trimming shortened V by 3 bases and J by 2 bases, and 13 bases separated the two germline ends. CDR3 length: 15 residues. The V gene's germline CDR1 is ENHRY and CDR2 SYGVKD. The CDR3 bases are TGTGCCATCAGTGAAGCCCCGACACTTAACACTGAAGCTTTCTTT. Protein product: CAISEAPTLNTEAFF.

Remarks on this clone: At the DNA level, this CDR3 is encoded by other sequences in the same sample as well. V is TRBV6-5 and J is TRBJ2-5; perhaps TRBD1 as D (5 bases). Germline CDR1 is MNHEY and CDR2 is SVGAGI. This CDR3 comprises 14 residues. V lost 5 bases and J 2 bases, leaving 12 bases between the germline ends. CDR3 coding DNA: TGTGCCAGCAGTCGAACAGGAGTACAAGAGACCCAGTACTTC. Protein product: CASSRTGVQETQYF.